Listed below are T cell receptor beta chains from one sample, sequenced in a study of cytomegalovirus exposure and HLA in healthy donors. Profiled with immunoSEQ multiplex PCR; TCRdb holds only in-frame clones, not every one. The sample shows around 130,000 clones, about 8.5% of them seen only once. The sample comprised PBMCs. The origin of the receptors is a man in his forties or fifties in good health and CMV-seronegative. Each CDR3 is given with its conserved first and last residue. D genes are given only for firm matches.

d_gene	v_gene	j_gene	CDR3aa
.	TRBV2	TRBJ1-6	CASGQNNSPLHF
.	TRBV7-8	TRBJ2-7	CASSPWDFYEQYF
TRBD1	TRBV13	TRBJ2-7	CASSPGTGRWGQYF
.	TRBV2	TRBJ2-5	CASSERDIGAQYF
.	TRBV6-1	TRBJ1-1	CASSEGRGVTEAFF
.	TRBV2	TRBJ2-7	CASDSGITDEQYF
TRBD2	TRBV7-8	TRBJ2-1	CASSLEPGLAHNEQFF
.	TRBV28	TRBJ2-7	CASSFPRSYEQYF
TRBD1	TRBV28	TRBJ1-6	CASRTTSYRGYSPLHF
TRBD1	TRBV5-1	TRBJ2-7	CASSLTGTGNEQYF
.	TRBV2	TRBJ2-5	CASTRGMDQETQYF
TRBD1	TRBV7-8	TRBJ1-5	CASSARGLGQPQHF
TRBD1	TRBV7-2	TRBJ2-5	CASSLAGTGAAEAQYF
.	TRBV11-3	TRBJ2-2	CASSLEAGELFF
TRBD2	TRBV2	TRBJ2-5	CASSELAGAPGTQYF
.	TRBV7-9	TRBJ1-2	CASSLVLQGDTYGYTF
.	TRBV5-1	TRBJ2-1	CASSSPQRLLYNEQFF
.	TRBV5-1	TRBJ1-2	CASSLSRGSNYGYTF
TRBD2	TRBV25-1	TRBJ2-7	CASRAGGGYEQYF
.	TRBV6-5	TRBJ1-2	CASSYSVQGGGYTF
.	TRBV4-2	TRBJ1-5	CASSQGLEPQHF
TRBD1	TRBV4-1	TRBJ2-3	CASSSPGTGAVTDTQYF
.	TRBV6-6	TRBJ2-2	CASTSDTAGELFF
.	TRBV11-2	TRBJ1-6	CASSLGSGWGGAQSPLHF
.	TRBV9	TRBJ2-1	CALWGQISYNEQFF
.	TRBV5-1	TRBJ2-7	CASSPGYLDEQYF
TRBD1	TRBV18	TRBJ1-2	CASSPTGQGVGYGYTF
TRBD2	TRBV2	TRBJ2-4	CASSGEASGMADIQYF
.	TRBV5-1	TRBJ2-4	CASSLSQGGDIQYF
TRBD2	TRBV29-1	TRBJ2-7	CSVAGGSSYEQYF
.	TRBV19	TRBJ2-5	CASSADRRETQYF